The clone carrying this TCR beta chain was detected many times. The data originate from a study of regulatory T cells in long-lasting Graves disease. Investigators prepared the TCR beta libraries by applying iRepertoire HTBI primers and Arm-PCR of CDR3 regions. Using its own MiXCR run on the multiplex PCR reads, TCRdb lists one record per CDR3 protein. The sample lists 560,000 or so distinct CDR3 sequences, roughly a sixth occurring once. Time point indicated: newly diagnosed GD, antithyroid drugs for less than 3 months. Isolated PBMC RNA provided the starting material for the TCR library. This sample was shared with a second study, whose subject was T cells in Graves' hyperthyroidism and ophthalmopathy. That report notes: For Graves' hyperthyroidism to be stable, ophthalmopathy could not progress within 18 months.

The material sequenced was peripheral blood mononuclear cells (PBMCs), taken at new diagnosis, from a patient treated with antithyroid drugs. The TCR comes from a man aged 18 to 30 with Graves disease.

CDR3 sequence reads: CASSLPKGATDTQYF. The CDR3 nucleotides are TGTGCCAGCAGCTTGCCGAAGGGGGCCACAGATACGCAGTATTTT. The rearrangement joins TRBV11-2 to TRBJ2-3; TRBD1 matches at 7 bases. CDR3 length: 15 residues. CDR1 is SGHAT and CDR2 is FQNNGV in the germline V gene. Germline trimming cut 3 bases from V and 2 bases from J; bases unmatched to any gene: 5.